This TCR beta chain was captured by sequencing in a study of T-cell memory formation after mild COVID-19. TCRdb re-analysed the 5' RACE reads in MiXCR, keeping a single row per CDR3 protein. The data contain approximately 240,000 distinct CDR3 sequences, over 15% of them singletons. CDR1 SGDLS and CDR2 YYNGEE come from the germline V gene. Trimming removed 4 bases from V and 4 bases from J; junction bases left unmatched: 8. The CDR3 covers 15 residues. The chain has TRBV9 and TRBJ2-5; 9 bases match TRBD1. The TCR was taken from a man aged 18 to 35 who had mild COVID-19 (a few samples of this study predate the infection). Cell type and time point are not known. Sample: PBMCs or a T cell subset sorted from them (not recorded which). CDR3 sequence (DNA): TGTGCCAGCAGCAGACACAGGGGGCTTGGAGAGACCCAGTACTTC. Translated: CASSRHRGLGETQYF.